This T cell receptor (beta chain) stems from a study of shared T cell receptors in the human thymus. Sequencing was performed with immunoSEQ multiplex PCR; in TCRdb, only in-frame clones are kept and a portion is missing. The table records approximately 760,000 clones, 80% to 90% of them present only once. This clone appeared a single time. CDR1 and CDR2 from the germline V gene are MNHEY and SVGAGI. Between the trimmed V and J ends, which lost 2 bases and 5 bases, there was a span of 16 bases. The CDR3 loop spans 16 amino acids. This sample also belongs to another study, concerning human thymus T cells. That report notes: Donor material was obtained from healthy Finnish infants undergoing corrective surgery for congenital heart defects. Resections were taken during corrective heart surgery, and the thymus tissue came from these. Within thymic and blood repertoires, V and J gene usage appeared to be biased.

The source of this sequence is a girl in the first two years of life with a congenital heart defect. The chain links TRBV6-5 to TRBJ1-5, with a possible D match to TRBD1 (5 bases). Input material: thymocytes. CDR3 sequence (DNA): TGTGCCAGCAGTTACGATCCAGGGTGGGAATATCAGCCCCAGCATTTT. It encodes CASSYDPGWEYQPQHF.